In its sample, the clone carrying this TCR beta chain was seen a few times. Antigen unknown. Germline CDR1 is MNHNS and CDR2 is SASEGT. The CDR3 consists of 15 residues. The V and J ends lost 1 base and 5 bases respectively, with 14 bases between them. The sample comes from a study of beta chain features in type 1 diabetes. Study conclusions and caveats: VDJ junctions sequenced from type 1 diabetes patients showed fewer insertions and more deletions. In every one of the four CD4+ subsets, TCRB CDR3s were moderately but significantly shorter in Type 1 diabetes patients. Relative to healthy donors, patients appeared to have naive, central memory and Treg TCRB repertoires that were more similar.

Every bit of the isolated RNA underwent reverse transcription, so sequencing read expressed TCRB transcripts. Naive, central memory and regulatory T cell samples yielded about 4 million reads on average. This table comes from immunoSEQ multiplex PCR, and its TCRdb copy is limited to in-frame clones, with some not included. The sample has a few hundred thousand clones, 8% to 10% seen once. The genes are TRBV6-1 and TRBJ1-1; D might be TRBD1 (6 bases). The specimen was central memory CD4+ T cells from blood. The clonotype was recovered from a man aged 25 to 40 with type 1 diabetes. The CDR3 nucleotides read TGTGCCAGCAGTGAAGTTCCCAGAGGGGGAACTGAAGCTTTCTTT. Translated: CASSEVPRGGTEAFF.